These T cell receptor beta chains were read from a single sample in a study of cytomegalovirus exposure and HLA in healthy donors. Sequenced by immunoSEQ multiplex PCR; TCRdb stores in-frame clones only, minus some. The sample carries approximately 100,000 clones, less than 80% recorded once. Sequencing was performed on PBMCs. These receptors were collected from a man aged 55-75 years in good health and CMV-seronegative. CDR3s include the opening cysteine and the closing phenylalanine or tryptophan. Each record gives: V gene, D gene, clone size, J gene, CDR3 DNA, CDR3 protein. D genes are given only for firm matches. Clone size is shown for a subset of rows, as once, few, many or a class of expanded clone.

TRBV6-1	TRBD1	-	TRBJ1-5	TGTGCCAGCAGGGACAGGAGTAATCAGCCCCAGCATTTT	CASRDRSNQPQHF
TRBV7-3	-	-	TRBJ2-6	TGTGCCAGCAGCTTAATCGGCAGGGATTTCGGGGCCAACGTCCTGACTTTC	CASSLIGRDFGANVLTF
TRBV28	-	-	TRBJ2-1	TGTGCCAGCAGTAGTTTGGGCGCCAGCTCCTACAATGAGCAGTTCTTC	CASSSLGASSYNEQFF
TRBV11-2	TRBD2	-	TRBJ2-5	TGTGCCAGCAGCTTAGTAGTTTCCGGGCCGGTGAGCGGGGGTGAGACCCAGTACTTC	CASSLVVSGPVSGGETQYF
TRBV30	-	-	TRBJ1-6	TGTGCCTTACGGAGGCCACCCCTCCACTTT	CALRRPPLHF
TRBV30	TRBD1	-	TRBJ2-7	TGTGCCTGGAGACCCCAGGGGGCGACCTACGAGCAGTACTTC	CAWRPQGATYEQYF
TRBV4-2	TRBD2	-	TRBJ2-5	TGTGCCAGCAGCCTCATGCAAGCGGGGGAATACCAAGAGACCCAGTACTTC	CASSLMQAGEYQETQYF
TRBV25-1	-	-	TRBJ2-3	TGTGCCAGCAGTGGCCCGGGTACGCAGTATTTT	CASSGPGTQYF
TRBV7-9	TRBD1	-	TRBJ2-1	TGTGCCAGCAGCTTTGGGACAGGGCTGGTGCATGAGCAGTTCTTC	CASSFGTGLVHEQFF
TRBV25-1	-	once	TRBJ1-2	TGTGCCAGCAATCCTGAGGATACCCTAGGCTACACCTTC	CASNPEDTLGYTF
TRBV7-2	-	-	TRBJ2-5	TGTGCCAGCAGCTTAGCGGGGCACAGGGAGACCCAGTACTTC	CASSLAGHRETQYF
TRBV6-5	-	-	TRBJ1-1	TGTGCCAGCAGACCGAACAGGACCGTAAACACTGAAGCTTTCTTT	CASRPNRTVNTEAFF
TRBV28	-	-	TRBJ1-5	TGTGCCAGCAGTCACTGGGGGGATTTAGATCAGCCCCAGCATTTT	CASSHWGDLDQPQHF